This TCR beta chain was observed in a study of T cells after posttransplantation cyclophosphamide. Whole-study findings and limits: Later post-transplant blood repertoires were often dominated by donor CD8+ memory clones. Recipient CMV seropositivity and CMV reactivation strongly tracked TRB clonality. TRB overlap between skin or GI tissue T cells and blood was limited.

V was pared by 7 bases and J by 5 bases, with 5 bases of the junction left unmatched. CDR3 length: 13 residues. The V gene's germline CDR1 is MDHEN and CDR2 SYDVKM. Peripheral blood was collected from the related graft donor on the marrow donation day. Clones were sequenced by immunoSEQ multiplex PCR, and TCRdb holds only the in-frame ones, with some missing. Sampling found tens of thousands of clones, none seen once. This clone came up many times. Its antigen is not known. The sequenced sample was PBMCs. This TCR was sampled from a woman aged 45-59 years in good health and a related stem cell transplant donor. This chain links TRBV28 with TRBJ1-1; 9 bases match TRBD1. The CDR3 region is CASTDRGWTEAFF. In DNA, the CDR3 is TGTGCCAGCACGGACAGGGGATGGACTGAAGCTTTCTTT.